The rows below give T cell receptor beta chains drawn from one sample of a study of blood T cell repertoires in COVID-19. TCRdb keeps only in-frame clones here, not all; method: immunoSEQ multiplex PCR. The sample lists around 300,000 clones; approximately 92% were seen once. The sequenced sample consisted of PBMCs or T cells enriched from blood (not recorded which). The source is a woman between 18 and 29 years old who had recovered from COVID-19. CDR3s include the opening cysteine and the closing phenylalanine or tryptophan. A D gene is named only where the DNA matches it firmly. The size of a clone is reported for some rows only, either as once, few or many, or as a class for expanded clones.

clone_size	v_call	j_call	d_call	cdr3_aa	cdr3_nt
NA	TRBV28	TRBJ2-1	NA	CASSSSLRGYNEQFF	TGTGCCAGCAGTTCCTCCTTAAGGGGATACAATGAGCAGTTCTTC
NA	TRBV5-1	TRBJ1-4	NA	CASSSREDEKLFF	TGCGCCAGCAGCTCACGTGAGGATGAAAAACTGTTTTTT
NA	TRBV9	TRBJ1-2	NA	CASSDSKGRAWDGYTF	TGTGCCAGCAGCGACTCTAAGGGCAGGGCCTGGGATGGCTACACCTTC
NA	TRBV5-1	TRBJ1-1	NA	CASCREADTEAFF	TGCGCCAGCTGCCGGGAGGCCGACACTGAAGCTTTCTTT
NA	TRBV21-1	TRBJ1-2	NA	CASRFPKIGYTF	TGTGCCAGCCGGTTCCCTAAAATAGGCTACACCTTC
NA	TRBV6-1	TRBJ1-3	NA	CASSEVDIYSGNTIYF	TGTGCCAGCAGTGAAGTTGACATCTACTCTGGAAACACCATATATTTT
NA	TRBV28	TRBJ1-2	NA	CASSLSGNGYTF	TGTGCCAGCAGTTTATCAGGAAATGGCTACACCTTC
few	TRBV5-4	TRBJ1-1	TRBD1	CASSWDRGPNTEAFF	TGTGCCAGCAGCTGGGACAGGGGCCCGAACACTGAAGCTTTCTTT
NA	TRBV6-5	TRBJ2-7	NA	CASSYSGMSSYEQYF	TGTGCCAGCAGTTACTCCGGGATGAGTTCCTACGAGCAGTACTTC
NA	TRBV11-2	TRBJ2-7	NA	CASSLGLESYYEQYF	TGTGCCAGCAGCTTAGGACTAGAAAGTTACTACGAGCAGTACTTC
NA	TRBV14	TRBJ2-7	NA	CASSQEVVKQYF	TGTGCCAGCAGCCAAGAAGTAGTTAAGCAGTACTTC
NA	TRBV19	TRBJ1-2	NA	CASNRGSNYGYTF	TGTGCCAGTAATAGGGGCAGTAACTATGGCTACACCTTC
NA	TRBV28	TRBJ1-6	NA	CASSLGLSGAEGSPLHF	TGTGCCAGCAGTCTAGGGTTATCAGGGGCCGAAGGTTCACCCCTCCACTTT
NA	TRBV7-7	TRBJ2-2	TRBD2	CASSLVIRNWRGATGELFF	TGTGCTAGCAGCTTAGTCATTCGTAACTGGCGGGGGGCCACCGGGGAGCTGTTTTTT
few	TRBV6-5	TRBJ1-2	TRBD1	CASSVTDRVGGYTF	TGTGCCAGCTCCGTCACGGACAGGGTCGGCGGCTACACCTTC
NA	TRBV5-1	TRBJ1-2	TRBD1	CASSRDRVLGYTF	TGCGCCAGCAGTCGCGACAGGGTTTTGGGCTACACCTTC
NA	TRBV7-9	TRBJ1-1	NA	CASSPSRDTEAFF	TGTGCCAGCAGCCCATCCAGGGACACTGAAGCTTTCTTT
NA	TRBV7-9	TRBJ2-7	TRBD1	CASSPKTGYYEQYF	TGTGCCAGCAGCCCGAAGACAGGGTACTACGAGCAGTACTTC
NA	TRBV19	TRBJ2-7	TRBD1	CASSIRDRGPYEQYF	TGTGCCAGTAGTATCCGGGACAGGGGGCCCTACGAGCAGTACTTC
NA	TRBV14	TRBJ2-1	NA	CASSQDGPGGSHEQFF	TGTGCCAGCAGCCAAGATGGACCCGGGGGTTCCCATGAGCAGTTCTTC
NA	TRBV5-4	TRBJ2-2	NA	CASTVGDRRSTGELFF	TGTGCCAGCACCGTAGGAGACCGGCGCTCCACCGGGGAGCTGTTTTTT
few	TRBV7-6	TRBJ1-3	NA	CASSLGTGSGNTIYF	TGTGCCAGCAGCTTAGGAACAGGCTCTGGAAACACCATATATTTT
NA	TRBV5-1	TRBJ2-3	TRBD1	CASSWGTVEDTQYF	TGCGCCAGCAGCTGGGGGACAGTTGAGGATACGCAGTATTTT
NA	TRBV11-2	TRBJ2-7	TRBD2	CASSTGTSYEQYF	TGTGCCAGCAGCACCGGGACTAGCTACGAGCAGTACTTC
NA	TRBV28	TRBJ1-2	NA	CASRWGRGNGYTF	TGTGCCAGCAGGTGGGGGAGGGGTAATGGCTACACCTTC
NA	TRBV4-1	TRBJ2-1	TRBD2	CASSLLLAGGSYNEQFF	TGCGCCAGCAGCCTACTCTTAGCGGGGGGTTCCTACAATGAGCAGTTCTTC
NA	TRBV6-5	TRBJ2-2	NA	CATITRQANTGELFF	TGTGCCACTATCACCCGACAGGCGAACACCGGGGAGCTGTTTTTT
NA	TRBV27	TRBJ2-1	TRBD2	CASSFVERGGVNEQFF	TGTGCCAGCAGTTTCGTCGAACGGGGGGGAGTCAATGAGCAGTTCTTC
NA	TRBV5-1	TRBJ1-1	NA	CASSLAVVAGMNTEAFF	TGCGCCAGCAGCTTGGCGGTTGTTGCCGGGATGAACACTGAAGCTTTCTTT
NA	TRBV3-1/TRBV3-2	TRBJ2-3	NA	CASSQSYTDTQYF	TGTGCCAGCAGCCAGTCCTACACAGATACGCAGTATTTT
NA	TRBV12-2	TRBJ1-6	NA	CASRLGSGSYNSPLHF	TGTGCAAGTCGCTTAGGGTCGGGCTCCTATAATTCACCCCTCCACTTT
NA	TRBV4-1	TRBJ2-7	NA	CASSQEGGSGYEQYF	TGCGCCAGCAGCCAAGAAGGCGGCTCGGGTTACGAGCAGTACTTC
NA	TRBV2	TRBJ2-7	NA	CASRVSGSYEQYF	TGTGCCAGCAGGGTGTCTGGTAGCTACGAGCAGTACTTC
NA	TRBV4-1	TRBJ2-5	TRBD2	CASSQEGLADGETQYF	TGCGCCAGCAGCCAAGAGGGACTAGCGGATGGAGAGACCCAGTACTTC
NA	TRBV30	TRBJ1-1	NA	CAWSAYGGTEAFF	TGTGCCTGGAGTGCCTACGGGGGGACTGAAGCTTTCTTT
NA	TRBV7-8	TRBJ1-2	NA	CASSLESVNPFYGYTF	TGTGCCAGCAGCTTAGAGTCAGTCAACCCTTTCTATGGCTACACCTTC
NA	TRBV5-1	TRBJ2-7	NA	CASSLGTRGPYEQYF	TGCGCCAGCAGCTTAGGGACCAGGGGCCCCTACGAGCAGTACTTC
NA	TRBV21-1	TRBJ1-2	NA	CASSGHAAFYYGYTF	TGTGCCAGCAGTGGTCATGCGGCCTTCTACTATGGCTACACCTTC
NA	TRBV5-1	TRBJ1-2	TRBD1	CASNFGTGDYGYTF	TGCGCCAGCAACTTCGGGACAGGGGACTATGGCTACACCTTC
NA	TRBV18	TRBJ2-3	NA	CASSPRASRDTQYF	TGTGCCAGCTCACCACGGGCTAGCAGAGATACGCAGTATTTT
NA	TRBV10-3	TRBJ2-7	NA	CAISDDRISLWEYF	TGTGCCATCAGTGATGACAGGATCTCCCTTTGGGAGTACTTC
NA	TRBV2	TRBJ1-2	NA	CASISGRAYGYTF	TGTGCCAGCATTTCAGGGCGAGCCTATGGCTACACCTTC
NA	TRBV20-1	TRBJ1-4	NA	CSASYSINEKLFF	TGCAGTGCTAGTTACAGCATTAATGAAAAACTGTTTTTT
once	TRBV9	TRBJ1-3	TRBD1	CASSVALTGVGNTIYF	TGTGCCAGCAGCGTAGCCCTAACAGGGGTCGGAAACACCATATATTTT
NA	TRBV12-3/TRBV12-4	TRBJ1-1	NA	CASSFRRPTEAFF	TGTGCCAGCAGTTTCCGGCGGCCGACTGAAGCTTTCTTT
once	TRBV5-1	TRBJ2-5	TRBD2	CASSQLADQETQYF	TGCGCCAGCAGCCAACTAGCGGATCAAGAGACCCAGTACTTC
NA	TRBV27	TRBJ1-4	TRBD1	CASSRKGQHSEKLFF	TGTGCCAGCAGTCGGAAGGGACAGCACTCTGAAAAACTGTTTTTT